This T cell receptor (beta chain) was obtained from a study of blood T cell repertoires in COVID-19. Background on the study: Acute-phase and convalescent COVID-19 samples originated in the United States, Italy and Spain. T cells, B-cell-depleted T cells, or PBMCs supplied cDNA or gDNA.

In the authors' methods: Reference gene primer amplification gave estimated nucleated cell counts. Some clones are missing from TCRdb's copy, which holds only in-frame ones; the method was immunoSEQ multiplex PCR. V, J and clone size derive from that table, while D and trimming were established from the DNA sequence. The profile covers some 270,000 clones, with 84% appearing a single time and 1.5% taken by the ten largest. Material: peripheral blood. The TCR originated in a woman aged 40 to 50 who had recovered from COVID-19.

CDR3 protein: CASRQGGAYGYTF. CDR3 DNA: TGTGCCAGCAGACAAGGGGGCGCCTATGGCTACACCTTC. The chain joins TRBV12-3 or TRBV12-4 to TRBJ1-2, with TRBD1 identical over 7 bases. J lost 4 bases, V lost 6 bases, and 5 bases had no gene match. The CDR3 spans 13 residues.